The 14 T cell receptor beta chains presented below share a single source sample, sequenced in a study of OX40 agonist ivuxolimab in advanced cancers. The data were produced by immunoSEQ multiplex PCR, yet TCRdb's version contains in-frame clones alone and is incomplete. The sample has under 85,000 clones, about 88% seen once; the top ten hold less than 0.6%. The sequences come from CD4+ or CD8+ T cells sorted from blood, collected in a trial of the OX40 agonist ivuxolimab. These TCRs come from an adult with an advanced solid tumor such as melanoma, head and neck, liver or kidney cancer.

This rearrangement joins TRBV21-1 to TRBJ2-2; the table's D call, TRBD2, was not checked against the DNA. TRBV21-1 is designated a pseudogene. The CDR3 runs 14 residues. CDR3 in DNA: TGTGCCAGCAGCAAACGGTTCCCCGGCGGGGAGCTGTTTTTT. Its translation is CASSKRFPGGELFF.

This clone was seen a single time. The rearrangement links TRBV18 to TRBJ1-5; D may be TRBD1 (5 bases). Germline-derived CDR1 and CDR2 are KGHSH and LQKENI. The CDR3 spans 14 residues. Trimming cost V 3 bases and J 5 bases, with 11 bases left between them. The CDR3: CASSPAGGDQPQHF. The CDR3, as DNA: TGTGCCAGCTCACCGGCCGGAGGGGATCAGCCCCAGCATTTT.

In DNA form, the CDR3 reads TGTGCCAGCAGTGCCAACCCAGGGGGCGGGGACACTGAAGCTTTCTTT. This encodes CASSANPGGGDTEAFF. This chain uses TRBV2 with TRBJ1-1, with 8 bases aligning to TRBD1. The germline CDR1 and CDR2 sequences are SNHLY and FYNNEI. This CDR3 region has 16 residues. J gave up 3 bases and V 4 bases, and 10 bases lay outside the gene matches. Full variable domain (missing parts from reference TRBV2 and TRBJ1-1): EPEVTQTPSHQVTQMGQEVILRCVPISNHLYFYWYRQILGQKVEFLVSFYNNEISEKSEIFDDQFSVERPDGSNFTLKIRSTKLEDSAMYFCASSANPGGGDTEAFFGQGTRLTVV.

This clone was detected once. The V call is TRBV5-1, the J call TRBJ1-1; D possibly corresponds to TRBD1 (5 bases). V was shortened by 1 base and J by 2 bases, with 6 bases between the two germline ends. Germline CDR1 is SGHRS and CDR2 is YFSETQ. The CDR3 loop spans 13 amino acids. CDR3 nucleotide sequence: TGCGCCAGCAGCTTGACAGGAAACACTGAAGCTTTCTTT. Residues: CASSLTGNTEAFF.

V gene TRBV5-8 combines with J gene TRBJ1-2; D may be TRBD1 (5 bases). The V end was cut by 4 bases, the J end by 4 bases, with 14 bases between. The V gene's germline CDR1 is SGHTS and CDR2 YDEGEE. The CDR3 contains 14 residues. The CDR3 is CASSLKGRAYGYTF. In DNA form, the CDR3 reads TGTGCCAGCAGCCTTAAGGGCAGGGCCTATGGCTACACCTTC.

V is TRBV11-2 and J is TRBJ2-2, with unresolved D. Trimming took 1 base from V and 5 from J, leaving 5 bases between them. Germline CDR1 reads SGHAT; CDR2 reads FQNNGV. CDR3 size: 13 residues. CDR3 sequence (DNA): TGTGCCAGCAGCTTAGTAGTGACCGGGGAGCTGTTTTTT. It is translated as CASSLVVTGELFF.

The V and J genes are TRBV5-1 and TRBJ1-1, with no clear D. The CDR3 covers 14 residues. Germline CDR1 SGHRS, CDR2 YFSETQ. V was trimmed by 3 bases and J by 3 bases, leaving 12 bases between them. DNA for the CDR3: TGCGCCAGCAGCTCAACAGATGGGGACACTGAAGCTTTCTTT. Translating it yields CASSSTDGDTEAFF.

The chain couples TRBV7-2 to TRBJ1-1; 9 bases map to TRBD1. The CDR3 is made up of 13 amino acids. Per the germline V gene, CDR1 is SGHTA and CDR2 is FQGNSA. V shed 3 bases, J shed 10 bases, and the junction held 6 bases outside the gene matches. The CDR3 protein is CASSFRQGGGAFF. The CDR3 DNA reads TGTGCCAGCAGCTTCAGACAGGGGGGCGGAGCTTTCTTT.

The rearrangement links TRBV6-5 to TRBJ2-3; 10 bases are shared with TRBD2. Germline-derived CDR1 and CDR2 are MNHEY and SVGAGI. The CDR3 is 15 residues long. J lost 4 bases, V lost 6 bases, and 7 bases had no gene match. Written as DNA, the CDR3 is TGTGCCAGCAGGACGAAGCGGGGGGGCCCAGATACGCAGTATTTT. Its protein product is CASRTKRGGPDTQYF.

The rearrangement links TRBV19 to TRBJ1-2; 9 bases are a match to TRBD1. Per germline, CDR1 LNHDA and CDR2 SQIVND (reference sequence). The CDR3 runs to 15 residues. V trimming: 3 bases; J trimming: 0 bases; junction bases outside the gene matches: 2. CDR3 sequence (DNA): TGTGCCAGTAGTATGGACAGGGGATCTAACTATGGCTACACCTTC. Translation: CASSMDRGSNYGYTF.

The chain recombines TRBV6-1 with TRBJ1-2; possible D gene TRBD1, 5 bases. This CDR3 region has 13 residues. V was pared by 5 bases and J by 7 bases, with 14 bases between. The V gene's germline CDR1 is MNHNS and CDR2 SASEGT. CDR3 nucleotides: TGTGCCAGCAGTCAGGGAGTGGTAGTTGGCTACACCTTC. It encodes CASSQGVVVGYTF.

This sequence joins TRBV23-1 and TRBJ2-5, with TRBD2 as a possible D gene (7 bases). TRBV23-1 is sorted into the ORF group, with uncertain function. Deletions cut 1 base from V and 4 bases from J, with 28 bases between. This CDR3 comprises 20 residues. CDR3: CASSQWPSRTSGGARETQYF. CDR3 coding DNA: TGCGCCAGCAGTCAATGGCCAAGCCGTACTAGTGGGGGGGCCAGAGAGACCCAGTACTTC.

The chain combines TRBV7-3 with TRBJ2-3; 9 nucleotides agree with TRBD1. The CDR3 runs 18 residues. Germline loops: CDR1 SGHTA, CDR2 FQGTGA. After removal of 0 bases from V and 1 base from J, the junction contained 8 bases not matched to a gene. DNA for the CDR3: TGTGCCAGCAGCTTAACGTCACAGGGGGCGCGCGGCACAGATACGCAGTATTTT. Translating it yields CASSLTSQGARGTDTQYF.

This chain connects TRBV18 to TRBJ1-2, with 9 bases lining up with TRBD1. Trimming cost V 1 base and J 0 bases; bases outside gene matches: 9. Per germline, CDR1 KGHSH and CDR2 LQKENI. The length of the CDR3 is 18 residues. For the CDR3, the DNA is TGTGCCAGCTCACCACTCTGGCAGGGGACAGGGCCTAACTATGGCTACACCTTC. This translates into CASSPLWQGTGPNYGYTF. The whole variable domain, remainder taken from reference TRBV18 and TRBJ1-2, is NAGVMQNPRHLVRRRGQEARLRCSPMKGHSHVYWYRQLPEEGLKFMVYLQKENIIDESGMPKERFSAEFPKEGPSILRIQQVVRGDSAAYFCASSPLWQGTGPNYGYTFGSGTRLTVV.